This TCR beta chain was captured by sequencing in a study of PD-1 blockade in classical Hodgkin lymphoma. General study points: Newly diagnosed and completely responding patients shared comparable baseline diversity. Only CD4+ TCR diversity, not CD8+, had risen significantly by C4D1.

Remarks on this clone: Its antigen remains unknown.

The data were produced by immunoSEQ multiplex PCR, yet TCRdb's version contains in-frame clones alone and is incomplete. The table includes about 24,000 clones, roughly 84% detected once. The patients all showed relapse after autologous stem cell transplantation, while their brentuximab vedotin exposure varied. Thawed PBMCs yielded CD4+ T cells through magnetic negative selection. The CDR3 length is 13 residues. V was shortened by 1 base and J by 7 bases, with 9 bases between the two germline ends. The chain recombines TRBV5-7 with TRBJ1-5, with D hard to call. TRBV5-7 is an ORF, and what it does is uncertain. Sequencing was performed on CD4+ T cells from blood, taken at baseline. This clonotype originated in a human donor with classical Hodgkin lymphoma. The CDR3 loop reads CASSLYSSQPQHF. The CDR3 DNA reads TGTGCCAGCAGCTTGTATAGCAGCCAGCCCCAGCATTTT.